Each of the 29 T cell receptor beta chains below was sequenced from the same sample in a study of CD8 T cells in ankylosing spondylitis. Regarding the study as a whole: What appeared characteristic of ankylosing spondylitis blood was a TCR beta motif of about eight highly homologous variants.

Each CDR3 protein gets one entry after TCRdb re-called the 5' RACE reads with MiXCR. The sample shows hundreds of thousands of distinct CDR3 sequences, roughly a quarter of them seen only once. Antigen specificity for these receptors is unknown. Sequenced material: blood, either unsorted or a sorted T cell fraction (not recorded which). The receptor source for this set is a male donor with ankylosing spondylitis.

As to this clonotype: Given the absence of the conserved phenylalanine or tryptophan at the CDR3 end, a read error is likely. This chain joins TRBV5-1 and TRBJ1-1; 8 bases line up with TRBD1. V lost 4 bases and J lost 3; bases outside the gene matches: 14. CDR1 is SGHRS, CDR2 YFSETQ, per germline. The CDR3 is 17 amino acids. The CDR3 here is CASSKNMQGAGDTEAFL. In DNA form, the CDR3 reads TGCGCCAGCAGCAAGAATATGCAGGGGGCTGGGGACACTGAAGCTTTCCTT.

This chain connects TRBV5-6 to TRBJ2-5; D uncertain. Germline assignment: CDR1 SGHDT and CDR2 YYEEEE. The CDR3 runs 14 residues. V shed 2 bases and J shed 9 bases, with 17 bases lying between them. The CDR3 region has the DNA TGTGCCAGCAGCTTACAATCATTCGGTAGGGCCCAGTACTTC. Its translation: CASSLQSFGRAQYF.

V gene TRBV5-1 combines with J gene TRBJ2-7; 11 bases match TRBD2. Germline lookup yields CDR1 SGHRS and CDR2 YFSETQ. The CDR3 is 14 residues long. Trimming took 5 bases from V and 1 from J; bases not matched to a gene: 2. The CDR3 is CASRLAGASYEQYF. CDR3 nucleotides: TGCGCCAGCAGACTAGCGGGAGCGTCCTACGAGCAGTACTTC.

This chain connects TRBV20-1 to TRBJ2-1; TRBD1 agrees at 9 bases. The J segment lost 3 bases and the V segment lost 1 base, leaving 10 bases of the junction unmatched. The CDR3 contains 17 residues. Germline V CDR1 and CDR2: DFQATT, SNEGSKA (reference sequence). This CDR3 reads CSARANAGTGHYNEQFF. In nucleotides, the CDR3 is TGCAGTGCTAGAGCCAACGCCGGGACAGGGCACTACAATGAGCAGTTCTTC.

V and J are TRBV19 and TRBJ2-6, with TRBD2 identical over 8 bases. The J segment lost 7 bases and the V segment lost 7 bases, leaving 6 bases of the junction unmatched. Germline V lookup: CDR1 LNHDA, CDR2 SQIVND (reference sequence). This CDR3 contains 14 residues. CDR3 DNA: TGTGCCAGTACCCTACGGGGGGGTGCCAACGTCCTGACTTTC. It translates to CASTLRGGANVLTF.

This clonotype was seen a handful of times. This chain uses TRBV5-1 with TRBJ2-2; either TRBD1 or TRBD2 may fit D (5 bases each). Germline CDR1 is SGHRS and CDR2 is YFSETQ. This CDR3 spans 19 amino acids. V lost 0 bases to trimming and J lost 3 bases, with 21 bases between them. CDR3 nucleotide sequence: TGCGCCAGCAGCTTGGACCCGGGACGGAGTCCCATGTACACCGGGGAGCTGTTTTTT. Protein: CASSLDPGRSPMYTGELFF.

The V gene is TRBV7-8, the J gene TRBJ1-2, with unresolved D. CDR3 length: 13 residues. In germline, CDR1 is SGHVS, CDR2 FQNEAQ. V lost 1 base to trimming and J lost 4 bases, with 7 bases between them. Written as DNA, the CDR3 is TGTGCCAGCAGCTTAGTTGGTGGCTATGGCTACACCTTC. Translated: CASSLVGGYGYTF.

The rearrangement uses TRBV6-1 and TRBJ2-2; 7 bases are shared with TRBD2. Losses at the gene ends were 10 bases for V and 1 base for J; bases not matched to a gene: 6. The CDR3 is 14 residues long. CDR1 is MNHNS and CDR2 is SASEGT in the germline V gene. This CDR3 is CATGAGMNTGELFF. In DNA form, the CDR3 reads TGTGCCACCGGAGCGGGGATGAACACCGGGGAGCTGTTTTTT.

The rearrangement links TRBV6-2 or TRBV6-3 to TRBJ2-1; TRBD2 matches at 9 bases. Germline assignment: CDR1 MNHEY and CDR2 SVGEGT. The CDR3 totals 15 residues. The junction had 10 bases not matched to a gene; V was cut back by 7 bases and J by 6 bases. The DNA of the CDR3 is TGTGCCAGCACCGATAGCGGGAGAGGTTTCAATGAGCAGTTCTTC. It is translated as CASTDSGRGFNEQFF.

The CDR3 nucleotides are TGTGCCAGCAGTTTACGCCCAACTAATGAAAAACTGTTTTTT. Residues: CASSLRPTNEKLFF. V usage is TRBV12-3 or TRBV12-4 and J usage is TRBJ1-4, with D hard to call. The V end was cut by 2 bases, the J end by 0 bases, with 4 bases between. The CDR3 is 14 residues long.

The V and J genes are TRBV11-2 and TRBJ2-4; 8 positions match TRBD1. The germline gives CDR1 SGHAT, CDR2 FQNNGV. J was trimmed by 6 bases and V by 2 bases; bases with no gene match: 6. This CDR3 has 15 amino acids. Written as DNA, the CDR3 is TGTGCCAGCAGCTTAAGATCACAGGGGGGAAACATTCAGTACTTC. This gives the protein CASSLRSQGGNIQYF.

Here the CDR3 reads CATSDLPSSGEAYNEQFF. For the CDR3, the DNA is TGTGCCACCAGTGATTTGCCATCTAGCGGTGAAGCCTACAATGAGCAGTTCTTC. V is TRBV24-1 and J is TRBJ2-1, with TRBD2 matching over 7 bases. With 0 bases clipped from V and 2 bases from J, the junction kept 9 bases outside the gene matches. CDR1 and CDR2 (germline): KGHDR, SFDVKD. The length of the CDR3 is 18 residues.

This clonotype was observed many times. V is TRBV12-3 or TRBV12-4 and J is TRBJ1-6; tentative D call: TRBD1 (5 bases). This CDR3 has 13 amino acids. V gave up 7 bases and J gave up 6 bases, with 10 bases separating them. The CDR3 sequence is CASNGDLNSPLHF. In nucleotides, the CDR3 is TGTGCCAGCAACGGGGACCTTAATTCACCCCTCCACTTT.

This clonotype was detected a few times. The rearrangement links TRBV12-3 or TRBV12-4 to TRBJ1-2; D is uncertain. Trimming shortened V by 3 bases and J by 5 bases, and 13 bases separated the two germline ends. The CDR3 has 14 amino acids. The CDR3 spells CASSLRGLIYGYTF. DNA of the CDR3: TGTGCCAGCAGTTTGAGAGGATTGATATATGGCTACACCTTC.

The chain is built from TRBV5-1 and TRBJ2-6; D may be TRBD2 (5 bases). Germline V gene lookup returns CDR1 SGHRS and CDR2 YFSETQ. V lost 4 bases and J lost 0, with 14 bases in between. The CDR3 has 17 amino acids. DNA of the CDR3: TGCGCCAGCAGCACCCCCACGGGAAGCTCTGGGGCCAACGTCCTGACTTTC. Residues: CASSTPTGSSGANVLTF.

This clonotype occurred a few times. The chain is built from TRBV27 and TRBJ2-3; 11 bases match TRBD2. CDR1 and CDR2 (germline): MNHEY, SMNVEV (reference sequence). The CDR3 has 15 residues. The trim removed 6 bases at V and 3 bases at J, leaving 5 bases unmatched. The chain's CDR3 is CASRVAGGPTDTQYF. The CDR3 DNA reads TGTGCCAGCAGGGTAGCGGGAGGGCCGACAGATACGCAGTATTTT.

As for this clonotype: An end of the junction does not agree with germline; a read error may underlie this. This chain connects TRBV2 to TRBJ2-3; tentatively, D is TRBD1 (7 bases). CDR3 length equals 13 residues. Germline assignment: CDR1 SNHLY and CDR2 FYNNEI. CDR3 coding DNA: TGTGCCAGCAGCCAAAGGGGGCTAGCGTCTGCAGATTTT. Protein product: CASSQRGLASADF.

This clonotype was observed a few times. The CDR3 is CSVEGGTSDGELFF. As DNA, the CDR3 is TGCAGCGTTGAAGGCGGCACGTCGGACGGGGAGCTGTTTTTT. This chain joins TRBV29-1 and TRBJ2-2; D is unresolved. Germline V gene lookup returns CDR1 SQVTM and CDR2 ANQGSEA. V lost 1 base and J 7 bases, leaving 13 bases between the germline ends. The CDR3 is 14 amino acids.

This clonotype has just a few counts. The rearrangement uses TRBV5-1 and TRBJ2-1; 9 bases fit TRBD1. V was clipped by 4 bases and J by 5 bases; unmatched bases: 7. Germline lookup yields CDR1 SGHRS and CDR2 YFSETQ. This CDR3 comprises 15 residues. CDR3 residues: CASSQGQGIHNEQFF. As DNA, the CDR3 is TGCGCCAGCAGCCAGGGACAGGGTATTCACAATGAGCAGTTCTTC.

This chain uses TRBV19 with TRBJ2-1, with 7 bases lining up with TRBD2. The CDR3 contains 14 residues. Germline-derived CDR1 and CDR2 are LNHDA and SQIVND (reference sequence). With V trimmed by 5 bases and J by 5 bases, 6 bases remained unmatched. CDR3 bases: TGTGCCAGTAGTTGGGGGGGAGACCACAATGAGCAGTTCTTC. Amino acid sequence: CASSWGGDHNEQFF. Together with reference TRBV19 and TRBJ2-1, the CDR3 gives the full variable domain: DGGITQSPKYLFRKEGQNVTLSCEQNLNHDAMYWYRQDPGQGLRLIYYSQIVNDFQKGDIAEGYSVSREKKESFPLTVTSAQKNPTAFYLCASSWGGDHNEQFFGPGTRLTVL.

This clonotype was observed a few times. The V and J genes are TRBV5-6 and TRBJ1-4; 7 bases match TRBD1. The V gene end was trimmed by 2 bases and the J gene end by 0 bases; junction bases not matched to a gene: 4. Germline V gene lookup returns CDR1 SGHDT and CDR2 YYEEEE. The CDR3 is 16 amino acids. The CDR3 reads CASSFGQVATNEKLFF. CDR3 bases: TGTGCCAGCAGCTTCGGACAGGTTGCAACTAATGAAAAACTGTTTTTT.

J is TRBJ2-5 and V is TRBV20-1, with unresolved D. Between the trimmed V and J ends, which lost 0 bases and 1 base, there was a span of 9 bases. Germline CDR1 and CDR2: DFQATT and SNEGSKA (reference sequence). This CDR3 has 14 residues. CDR3 sequence (DNA): TGCAGTGCTAGAGACGGAACAGTCCAAGAGACCCAGTACTTC. Translating it yields CSARDGTVQETQYF.

The chain couples TRBV5-1 to TRBJ2-5; D tentatively fits TRBD1 or TRBD2 (5 bases each). The CDR3 is 16 residues long. The V gene's germline CDR1 is SGHRS and CDR2 YFSETQ. Trimming shortened V by 5 bases and J by 2 bases, and 19 bases separated the two germline ends. CDR3 loop: CASSPDGTYTQETQYF. The DNA of the CDR3 is TGCGCCAGCAGTCCCGACGGGACGTATACACAAGAGACCCAGTACTTC.

The chain employs TRBV3-1 and TRBJ1-1; 9 positions match TRBD1. Germline loops: CDR1 LGHDT, CDR2 YNNKEL (reference sequence). Trimming took 4 bases from V and 11 from J; bases not matched to a gene: 17. The CDR3 has 16 amino acids. The DNA for the CDR3 is TGTGCCAGCAGCCCGATGGGGGACAGGGCTTCTTTGACGGCTTTCTTT. This gives the protein CASSPMGDRASLTAFF. The whole variable domain, filled in from reference TRBV3-1 and TRBJ1-1, reads DTAVSQTPKYLVTQMGNDKSIKCEQNLGHDTMYWYKQDSKKFLKIMFSYNNKELIINETVPNRFSPKSPDKAHLNLHINSLELGDSAVYFCASSPMGDRASLTAFFGQGTRLTVV.

This chain connects TRBV12-3 or TRBV12-4 to TRBJ1-2, with 8 bases aligning to TRBD1. The trim removed 5 bases at V and 7 bases at J, leaving 12 bases unmatched. The length of the CDR3 is 15 residues. The CDR3 loop reads CASSPTGGQVGGYTF. The CDR3 DNA follows: TGTGCCAGCAGTCCTACAGGGGGACAAGTCGGTGGCTACACCTTC.

This clonotype has only a few counts. The rearrangement uses TRBV12-3 or TRBV12-4 and TRBJ2-2; D ambiguous. With 3 bases removed from V and 6 bases from J, the gap between germline ends came to 8 bases. The CDR3 extends over 13 amino acids. This CDR3 reads CASSFAQSGELFF. The DNA of the CDR3 is TGTGCCAGCAGTTTTGCGCAGTCCGGGGAGCTGTTTTTT.

This chain uses TRBV6-5 with TRBJ1-2, with a tentative D call TRBD1 (5 bases). The CDR3 covers 14 residues. The ends were cut back, 2 bases at V and 7 bases at J, with 14 bases in the middle. Looked up from germline, CDR1 is MNHEY and CDR2 is SVGAGI. CDR3 sequence reads: CASSYPSNRTGYTF. The CDR3 coding sequence is TGTGCCAGCAGTTACCCGTCAAACAGGACTGGCTACACCTTC.

This chain uses TRBV5-5 with TRBJ1-4; D unclear. Trimming left V 2 bases short and J 11 bases short, with 16 bases between. CDR1 is SGHKS and CDR2 is YYEKEE in the germline V gene (reference sequence). The CDR3 covers 14 residues. The CDR3 DNA reads TGTGCCAGCAGCTTTCTCGTCCGTGGATGGAAACTGTTTTTT. Residues: CASSFLVRGWKLFF.

V is TRBV5-1 and J is TRBJ2-1; tentative D call: TRBD2 (6 bases). Deletions cut 3 bases from V and 7 bases from J, with 11 bases between. The CDR3 runs to 13 residues. CDR1 is SGHRS and CDR2 is YFSETQ in the germline V gene. CDR3: CASSWGTVNEQFF. DNA of the CDR3: TGCGCCAGCAGCTGGGGGACTGTGAATGAGCAGTTCTTC.